These T cell receptor beta chains were read from a single sample in a study of blood T cell repertoires in COVID-19. Sequencing was performed with immunoSEQ multiplex PCR; in TCRdb, only in-frame clones are kept and a portion is missing. Of approximately 90,000 clones in the sample, approximately 86% were seen once. The sequencing input was peripheral blood. These receptors were obtained from a man between 60 and 75 years old with acute or convalescent COVID-19. Both conserved end residues are part of each CDR3. Fields, in order: J gene, V gene, clone size, CDR3 length, D gene, CDR3 DNA, CDR3 protein. A D gene is named only where the DNA matches it firmly. Size is stated for part of the rows, as once, few or many counts, or as a class when the clone is expanded.

TRBJ2-1 | TRBV27 | . | 20 | TRBD2 | TGTGCCAGCAGTTCCTCAGGACTAGCGGGAGGTTTACATTCCTACAATGAGCAGTTCTTC | CASSSSGLAGGLHSYNEQFF
TRBJ2-2 | TRBV30 | . | 14 | TRBD2 | TGTGCCTGGCGACTAGCATTTACTTCCGGGGAGCTGTTTTTT | CAWRLAFTSGELFF
TRBJ2-7 | TRBV7-7 | . | 14 | TRBD1 | TGTGCCAGCAGCCCCGGACAGGGAGTAGGCGAGCAGTACTTC | CASSPGQGVGEQYF
TRBJ1-5 | TRBV28 | . | 15 | . | TGTGCCAGCAGCTTGGGGGGTAGGGTCAATCAGCCCCAGCATTTT | CASSLGGRVNQPQHF
TRBJ2-7 | TRBV19 | . | 14 | TRBD1 | TGTGCCAGTAGGGGATCGGGACAGTTTTACGAGCAGTACTTC | CASRGSGQFYEQYF
TRBJ1-2 | TRBV19 | . | 15 | . | TGTGCCAGTAGTATAGGAAGACAGGAATTGTATGGCTACACCTTC | CASSIGRQELYGYTF
TRBJ2-5 | TRBV9 | once | 16 | TRBD2 | TGTGCCAGCAGCCCCGGGACTAGCGGGGGGGAAGAGACCCAGTACTTC | CASSPGTSGGEETQYF
TRBJ2-7 | TRBV5-1 | . | 15 | TRBD2 | TGCGCCAGCAGTCCGGATTCTAGCGGGGCCTACGAGCAGTACTTC | CASSPDSSGAYEQYF
TRBJ1-2 | TRBV3-1/TRBV3-2 | once | 15 | . | TGTGCCAGCAGCCCCAACCACAACGCTAACTATGGCTACACCTTC | CASSPNHNANYGYTF
TRBJ1-2 | TRBV6-5 | . | 11 | . | TGTGCCAGCAGTTACGGCAGGGGCTACACCTTC | CASSYGRGYTF
TRBJ1-2 | TRBV29-1 | . | 11 | TRBD1 | TGCAGCGTTCGACAGGGTAATGGCTACACCTTC | CSVRQGNGYTF
TRBJ2-1 | TRBV19 | . | 15 | TRBD2 | TGTGCCAGTAGGATACTAGCGGGGGGTAACAATGAGCAGTTCTTC | CASRILAGGNNEQFF
TRBJ1-5 | TRBV18 | . | 15 | TRBD1 | TGTGCCAGCTCACCAGGGGGACAGGGTGTTCAGCCCCAGCATTTT | CASSPGGQGVQPQHF
TRBJ2-3 | TRBV10-3 | . | 12 | . | TGTGCCATCAGCCGCTGGGCGGATACGCAGTATTTT | CAISRWADTQYF
TRBJ1-3 | TRBV5-6 | . | 15 | . | TGTGCCAGCAGCTCCCCTCGGTCCTCTGGAAACACCATATATTTT | CASSSPRSSGNTIYF
TRBJ1-1 | TRBV18 | . | 14 | TRBD1 | TGTGCCAGCTCACTTACAGGGGGGGCCACTGAAGCTTTCTTT | CASSLTGGATEAFF
TRBJ1-1 | TRBV5-4 | . | 15 | TRBD1 | TGTGCCAGCAGCCTCTCCGGGACAGGGAGGACTGAAGCTTTCTTT | CASSLSGTGRTEAFF
TRBJ2-2 | TRBV4-3 | . | 16 | . | TGCGCCAGCAGCCAAGATAGGGGGTGGCTAACCGGGGAGCTGTTTTTT | CASSQDRGWLTGELFF
TRBJ2-3 | TRBV7-2 | . | 16 | TRBD2 | TGTGCCAGCAGCTCTAGCCGCCTAGCGGGGGGACATACGCAGTATTTT | CASSSSRLAGGHTQYF
TRBJ1-2 | TRBV5-4 | . | 14 | . | TGTGCCAGCAGCTTAACCAGGGGAAGGTATGGCTACACCTTC | CASSLTRGRYGYTF
TRBJ2-7 | TRBV30 | . | 16 | TRBD1 | TGTGCCTGGAGTGTGGCAGGGGGCGCCCCCATATACGAGCAGTACTTC | CAWSVAGGAPIYEQYF
TRBJ1-6 | TRBV19 | . | 15 | . | TGTGCCAGCCGTGGGGGCCACTCCTATAATTCACCCCTCCACTTT | CASRGGHSYNSPLHF
TRBJ1-2 | TRBV7-9 | . | 17 | TRBD1 | TGTGCCAGCAGCTTTGTACACCTCGGGACAGGGGGGTATGGCTACACCTTC | CASSFVHLGTGGYGYTF
TRBJ1-2 | TRBV2 | . | 13 | TRBD1 | TGTGCCAGCAGTATAGGGACAGGGGCTGGCTACACCTTC | CASSIGTGAGYTF